These 3 T cell receptor beta chains originate from one sample sequenced in a study of cytomegalovirus exposure and HLA in healthy donors. PCR was performed using 60 Vbeta and 13 Jbeta primers. The repertoire was sequenced with immunoSEQ multiplex PCR; TCRdb's copy has only in-frame clones and lacks some. This table has around 210,000 clones, around 84% appearing once. Sequenced: PBMCs. The receptors stem from a girl aged 2-10 years in good health and CMV-seronegative.

The chain has TRBV19 and TRBJ2-1, with 7 bases lining up with TRBD1. Unmatched junction bases numbered 11, after V lost 9 bases and J lost 6 bases. The CDR3 has 14 residues. Looked up from germline, CDR1 is LNHDA and CDR2 is SQIVND (reference sequence). The CDR3 DNA is TGTGCCAGCGAACGTACAGGGGCGGGCAATGAGCAGTTCTTC. This encodes CASERTGAGNEQFF.

The CDR3 sequence is CASSLAGGTLNTEAFF. The CDR3 DNA reads TGTGCCAGCAGCTTGGCTGGGGGCACTTTGAACACTGAAGCTTTCTTT. The chain carries TRBV5-4 and TRBJ1-1; D perhaps matches TRBD1 (6 bases). The V end was cut by 0 bases, the J end by 0 bases, with 12 bases between. The CDR3 runs to 16 residues. In germline, CDR1 is SGHNT, CDR2 YYREEE (reference sequence).

Comment on this clone: Other DNA sequences in this specimen translate into the identical CDR3. The chain employs TRBV9 and TRBJ2-1; D unclear. The CDR3 extends over 13 amino acids. The germline V gene has CDR1 SGDLS and CDR2 YYNGEE. Trimming removed 0 bases at V and 2 bases at J, with 3 bases between. The chain's CDR3 is CASSVAAYNEQFF. The CDR3 DNA sequence: TGTGCCAGCAGCGTAGCGGCCTACAATGAGCAGTTCTTC.